The T cell receptor beta chain under discussion was sequenced for a study of tumour-infiltrating T cells in Burkitt lymphoma. Study-wide context: The Burkitt lymphoma cohort spanned all epidemiological subtypes. Productive clonality predicted overall and progression-free survival. Study conclusions and caveats: Several public clonotypes recurred in numerous Burkitt lymphoma patients.

Clones were read by immunoSEQ multiplex PCR, and TCRdb kept only the in-frame ones, dropping some. The table has approximately 150 clones, about 74% seen once. In regard to this clone: The antigen is undetermined.

V was pared by 5 bases and J by 1 base, with 11 bases between. This CDR3 is built from 14 residues. Germline V gene data show CDR1 as LGHNT and CDR2 as FRNRAP. The V call is TRBV12-5, the J call TRBJ1-1, with D hard to call. Sequences were obtained from tumor tissue. The sequence came from a human donor with Burkitt lymphoma. For the CDR3, the DNA is TGTGCTAGTGGTCCGCTGCTCGGGAACACTGAAGCTTTCTTT. Its translation: CASGPLLGNTEAFF.